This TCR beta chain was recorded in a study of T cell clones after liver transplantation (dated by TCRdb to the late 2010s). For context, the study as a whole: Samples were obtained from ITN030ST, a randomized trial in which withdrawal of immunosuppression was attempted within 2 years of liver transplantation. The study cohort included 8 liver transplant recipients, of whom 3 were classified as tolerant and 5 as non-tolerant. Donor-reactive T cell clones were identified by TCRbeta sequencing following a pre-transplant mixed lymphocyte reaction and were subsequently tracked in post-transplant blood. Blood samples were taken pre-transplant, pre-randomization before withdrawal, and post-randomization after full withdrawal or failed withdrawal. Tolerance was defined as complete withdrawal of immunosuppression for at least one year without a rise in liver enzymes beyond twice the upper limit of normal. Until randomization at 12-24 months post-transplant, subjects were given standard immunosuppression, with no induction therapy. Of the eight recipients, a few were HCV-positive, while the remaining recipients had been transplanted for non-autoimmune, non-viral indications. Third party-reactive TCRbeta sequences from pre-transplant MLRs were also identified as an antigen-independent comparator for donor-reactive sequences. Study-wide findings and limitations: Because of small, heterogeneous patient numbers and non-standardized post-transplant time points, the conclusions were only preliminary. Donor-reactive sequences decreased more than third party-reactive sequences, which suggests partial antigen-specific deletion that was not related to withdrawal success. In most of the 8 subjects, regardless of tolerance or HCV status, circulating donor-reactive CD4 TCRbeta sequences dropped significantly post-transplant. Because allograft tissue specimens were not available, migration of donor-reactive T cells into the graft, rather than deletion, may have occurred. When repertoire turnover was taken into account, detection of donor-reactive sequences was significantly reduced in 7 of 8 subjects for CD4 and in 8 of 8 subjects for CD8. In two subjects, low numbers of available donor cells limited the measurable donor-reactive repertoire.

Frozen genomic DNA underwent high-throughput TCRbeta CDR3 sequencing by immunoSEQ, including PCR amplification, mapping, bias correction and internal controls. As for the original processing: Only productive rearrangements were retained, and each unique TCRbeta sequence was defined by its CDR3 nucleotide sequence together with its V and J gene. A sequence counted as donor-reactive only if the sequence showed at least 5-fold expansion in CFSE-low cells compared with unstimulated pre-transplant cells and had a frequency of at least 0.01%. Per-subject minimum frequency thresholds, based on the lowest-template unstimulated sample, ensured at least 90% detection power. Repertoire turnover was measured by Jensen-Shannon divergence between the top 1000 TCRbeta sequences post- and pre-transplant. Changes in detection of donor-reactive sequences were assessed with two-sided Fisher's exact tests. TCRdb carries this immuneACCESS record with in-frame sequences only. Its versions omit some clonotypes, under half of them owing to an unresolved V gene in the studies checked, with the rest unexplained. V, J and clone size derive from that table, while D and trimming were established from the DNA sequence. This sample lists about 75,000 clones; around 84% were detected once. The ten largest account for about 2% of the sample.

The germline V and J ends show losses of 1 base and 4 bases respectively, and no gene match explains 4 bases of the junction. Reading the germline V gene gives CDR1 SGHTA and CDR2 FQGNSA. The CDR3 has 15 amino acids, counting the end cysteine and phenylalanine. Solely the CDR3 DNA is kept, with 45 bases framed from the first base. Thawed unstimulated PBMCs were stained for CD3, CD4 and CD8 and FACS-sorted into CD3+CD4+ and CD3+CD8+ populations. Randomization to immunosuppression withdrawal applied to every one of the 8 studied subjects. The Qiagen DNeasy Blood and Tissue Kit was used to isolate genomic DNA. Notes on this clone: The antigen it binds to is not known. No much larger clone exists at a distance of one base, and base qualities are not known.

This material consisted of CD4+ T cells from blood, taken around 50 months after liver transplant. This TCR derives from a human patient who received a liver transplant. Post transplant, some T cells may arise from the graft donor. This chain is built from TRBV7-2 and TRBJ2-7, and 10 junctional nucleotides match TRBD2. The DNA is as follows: TGTGCCAGCAGCTTAGAAGCGGGGGGGAAATACGAGCAGTACTTC. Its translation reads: CASSLEAGGKYEQYF.